Listed below are T cell receptor beta chains from one sample, sequenced in a study of blood T cell repertoires in COVID-19. Only in-frame clones appear in the TCRdb table, and some are missing; sequencing was by immunoSEQ multiplex PCR. Seen here are some 180,000 clones, nearly 90% observed once, and the top ten hold roughly 21%. Source material: peripheral blood. These receptors all stem from a man between 60 and 75 years old with active or convalescent COVID-19. Each CDR3 is given with its conserved first and last residue. The D gene is left open where the match is weak. Some rows have no size entry. The others give once, few or many, or a class for an expanded clone.

>.|TRBJ1-2|TRBV19|.
CASSPGGAITFYGYTF
TGTGCCAGTAGTCCCGGGGGAGCCATTACCTTCTATGGCTACACCTTC
>.|TRBJ1-5|TRBV5-1|.
CASSLAPNSNQPQHF
TGCGCCAGCAGCTTGGCCCCTAATAGCAATCAGCCCCAGCATTTT
>.|TRBJ1-2|TRBV18|.
CASSPYGVNYGYTF
TGTGCCAGCTCACCATATGGAGTTAACTATGGCTACACCTTC
>TRBD1|TRBJ2-3|TRBV27|.
CASSLKQGASTQYF
TGTGCCAGCAGTTTAAAGCAGGGGGCTAGTACGCAGTATTTT
>.|TRBJ1-5|TRBV2|once
CASTRDITQPQHF
TGTGCCAGCACCCGGGACATCACCCAGCCCCAGCATTTT
>.|TRBJ1-2|TRBV6-5|.
CASKFTGTAYYGYTF
TGTGCCAGCAAATTTACAGGGACGGCATACTATGGCTACACCTTC
>TRBD1|TRBJ2-2|TRBV5-1|.
CASSSPGTGGVGELFF
TGCGCCAGCAGCAGCCCCGGGACAGGGGGTGTCGGGGAGCTGTTTTTT
>.|TRBJ1-2|TRBV5-4|once
CASSWGTGGYGYTF
TGTGCCAGCAGCTGGGGCACGGGCGGCTATGGCTACACCTTC
>.|TRBJ1-1|TRBV10-3|.
CAISAGVSMGTEAFF
TGTGCCATCAGTGCCGGGGTTAGCATGGGAACTGAAGCTTTCTTT
>.|TRBJ1-6|TRBV12-5|.
CASGLDGTSKFRPLHF
TGTGCTAGTGGTTTGGATGGGACTTCTAAATTCAGGCCCCTCCACTTT
>.|TRBJ2-7|TRBV9|.
CASSVEPGDEQYF
TGTGCCAGCAGCGTAGAACCAGGGGACGAGCAGTACTTC
>.|TRBJ2-7|TRBV5-5|.
CASSELPGSPRWSEQYF
TGTGCCAGCAGCGAACTACCGGGTAGCCCGCGATGGAGCGAGCAGTACTTC
>TRBD1|TRBJ1-1|TRBV2|.
CASSELTGATEAFF
TGTGCCAGCAGTGAATTAACAGGGGCCACTGAAGCTTTCTTT
>TRBD1|TRBJ1-1|TRBV6-5|.
CASRGQGAPQAFF
TGTGCCAGCAGAGGACAGGGGGCGCCTCAGGCTTTCTTT
>.|TRBJ2-1|TRBV3-1/TRBV3-2|.
CASSHSNRGNEQFF
TGTGCCAGCAGCCACTCCAACCGAGGCAATGAGCAGTTCTTC
>TRBD1|TRBJ2-7|TRBV19|.
CATRARQGAYEQYF
TGTGCCACCCGGGCTAGGCAGGGGGCCTACGAGCAGTACTTC
>.|TRBJ1-5|TRBV19|.
CASSPERGGWSNQPQHF
TGTGCCAGTAGCCCCGAACGAGGCGGTTGGAGCAATCAGCCCCAGCATTTT
>.|TRBJ2-1|TRBV15|.
CATSLQGGKNEQFF
TGTGCCACCAGCCTTCAGGGGGGAAAGAATGAGCAGTTCTTC
>TRBD1|TRBJ2-2|TRBV10-1|.
CASSSPGTGGNTGELFF
TGCGCCAGCAGTAGTCCCGGGACAGGGGGCAACACCGGGGAGCTGTTTTTT
>.|TRBJ2-3|TRBV7-9|.
CASSSSGTAAYF
TGTGCCAGCAGCTCAAGCGGCACAGCTGCGTATTTT
>.|TRBJ2-5|TRBV2|.
CASSDDGAGETQYF
TGTGCCAGCAGTGATGATGGAGCGGGAGAGACCCAGTACTTC
>.|TRBJ1-1|TRBV12-3/TRBV12-4|.
CASSLHSEAFF
TGTGCCAGCAGCCTGCACAGTGAAGCTTTCTTT
>.|TRBJ2-7|TRBV6-1|.
CASSDVYEQYF
TGTGCCAGCAGTGACGTGTACGAGCAGTACTTC
>.|TRBJ1-1|TRBV5-4|few
CASRLDRPGTEAFF
TGTGCCAGCAGATTAGACAGGCCGGGCACTGAAGCTTTCTTT
>TRBD1|TRBJ1-1|TRBV14|.
CASSQRLGTGQMNTEAFF
TGTGCCAGCAGCCAACGCTTAGGGACAGGGCAGATGAACACTGAAGCTTTCTTT
>.|TRBJ1-1|TRBV10-1|once
CASKKEVGGTEAFF
TGCGCCAGCAAGAAGGAGGTGGGGGGAACTGAAGCTTTCTTT
>TRBD1|TRBJ1-1|TRBV18|.
CASSSDRLNTEAFF
TGTGCCAGCTCATCGGACAGGCTGAACACTGAAGCTTTCTTT
>.|TRBJ2-2|TRBV7-9|.
CASSLKLAIGELFF
TGTGCCAGCAGCTTAAAACTAGCTATCGGGGAGCTGTTTTTT
>.|TRBJ1-5|TRBV27|.
CASSLNGRNQPQHF
TGTGCCAGCAGTTTAAATGGCAGAAATCAGCCCCAGCATTTT
>.|TRBJ1-1|TRBV30|.
CAGNPQGNTEAFF
TGTGCCGGTAACCCACAGGGGAACACTGAAGCTTTCTTT
>TRBD1|TRBJ1-5|TRBV2|once
CASRKGQGTVNQPQHF
TGTGCCAGCAGGAAGGGACAGGGAACAGTGAATCAGCCCCAGCATTTT
>.|TRBJ1-2|TRBV5-1|.
CASSSAGAVLNYGYTF
TGCGCCAGCAGCTCCGCAGGGGCCGTTCTCAATTATGGCTACACCTTC
>TRBD1|TRBJ1-4|TRBV10-3|.
CAISERPGQGHEKLFF
TGTGCCATCAGTGAGCGTCCCGGACAGGGGCACGAAAAACTGTTTTTT
>.|TRBJ1-6|TRBV5-1|.
CASSLAAGGGSPLHF
TGCGCCAGCAGCTTGGCCGCCGGGGGTGGTTCACCCCTCCACTTT
>.|TRBJ1-5|TRBV20-1|.
CSASKGGGNQPQHF
TGCAGTGCTAGTAAGGGAGGTGGCAATCAGCCCCAGCATTTT
>.|TRBJ2-6|TRBV7-7|.
CASSLAPGSGANVLTF
TGTGCCAGCAGCTTAGCCCCAGGGTCTGGGGCCAACGTCCTGACTTTC
>.|TRBJ2-5|TRBV2|.
CASSPRGKGQETQYF
TGTGCCAGCAGTCCCAGGGGAAAGGGACAAGAGACCCAGTACTTC
>TRBD1|TRBJ1-1|TRBV7-8|.
CASSSQGDTEAFF
TGTGCCAGCAGCTCACAGGGGGACACTGAAGCTTTCTTT
>TRBD2|TRBJ2-1|TRBV3-1/TRBV3-2|.
CASSQAGRGGAEEQFF
TGTGCCAGCAGCCAAGCCGGGCGCGGGGGGGCCGAAGAGCAGTTCTTC
>.|TRBJ1-5|TRBV7-2|once
CASSLATSRRQPQHF
TGTGCCAGCAGCTTAGCGACATCCCGAAGACAGCCCCAGCATTTT
>TRBD2|TRBJ2-4|TRBV6-2/TRBV6-3|.
CASSSGGNLAKNIQYF
TGTGCCAGCAGCAGCGGGGGGAACCTAGCCAAAAACATTCAGTACTTC
>TRBD2|TRBJ2-2|TRBV18|.
CASSPASGTSNELFF
TGTGCCAGCTCACCAGCCTCTGGGACTAGCAACGAGCTGTTTTTT
>TRBD1|TRBJ2-3|TRBV24-1|.
CATSALGGQGSPYTQYF
TGTGCCACCAGTGCCTTGGGTGGACAGGGGTCTCCCTATACGCAGTATTTT
>TRBD2|TRBJ2-1|TRBV19|.
CASRLRTSGNNEQFF
TGTGCCAGTAGACTAAGAACTAGCGGTAACAATGAGCAGTTCTTC
>.|TRBJ2-5|TRBV5-1|.
CASSLITVSRETQYF
TGCGCCAGCAGCTTGATCACAGTCTCCAGGGAGACCCAGTACTTC
>.|TRBJ1-6|TRBV11-2|.
CASSRRVGEDSPLHF
TGTGCCAGCAGCCGCCGGGTAGGGGAAGATTCACCCCTCCACTTT
>TRBD2|TRBJ2-5|TRBV3-1/TRBV3-2|.
CASSQERLAGGSGAQYF
TGTGCCAGCAGCCAAGAACGACTAGCGGGGGGTAGTGGGGCCCAGTACTTC
>.|TRBJ1-1|TRBV7-9|.
CASSLSQGKTEAFF
TGTGCCAGCAGCTTAAGTCAGGGAAAGACTGAAGCTTTCTTT
>.|TRBJ1-4|TRBV7-2|.
CASSSGDRLYEKLFF
TGTGCCAGCAGCTCAGGGGACCGACTTTATGAAAAACTGTTTTTT
>TRBD1|TRBJ2-3|TRBV2|.
CASSQDRGRADTQYF
TGTGCCAGCAGTCAGGACAGGGGTAGGGCAGATACGCAGTATTTT
>.|TRBJ1-2|TRBV18|.
CASSSGENYGYTF
TGTGCCAGCTCTTCAGGGGAGAACTATGGCTACACCTTC